The present entry profiles one T cell receptor (beta chain) with its context. Its target is not known. The V and J ends lost 4 bases and 0 bases respectively, with 7 bases between them. The CDR3 length is 13 residues. Germline V gives CDR1 SGHRS, CDR2 YFSETQ. Produced via immunoSEQ multiplex PCR; TCRdb's table is partial and in-frame only. In the table there are tens of thousands of clones, 84% of which are singletons. The entry originates in a study of T cells in localized non-small cell lung cancer. Study conclusions and caveats: As only one tumor region underwent sequencing, heterogeneity remains possible. Adjacent lung held a median approximately 57 of the top 100 tumor clones. Greater blood T cell density accompanied longer overall survival. Peak T cell clonality was found in uninvolved adjacent lung, exceeding tumor.

The sequenced sample was peripheral blood, obtained before any cancer treatment. The chain links TRBV5-1 to TRBJ1-2; D is unresolved. The TCR comes from a man aged 35 to 70 with stage I lung adenocarcinoma. The CDR3 bases are TGCGCCAGCAGCCTCGGTACTAACTATGGCTACACCTTC. This codes for CASSLGTNYGYTF.